This TCR beta chain was observed in a study of shared clonotypes between healthy human individuals. Assay used: immunoSEQ multiplex PCR; TCRdb lists only in-frame clones, some missing. The sample shows about 470,000 clones, 75% to 85% of them seen only once. V was clipped by 7 bases and J by 3 bases, with 15 bases between them. The CDR3 has 14 amino acids. Germline V gives CDR1 SNHLY, CDR2 FYNNEI. The sequence was collected from a woman aged 35 to 49 in good health. Some clones in this sample may be carry-over from other donors' samples. Sequenced material: PBMCs. The J gene is TRBJ1-2, the V gene TRBV2; no definite D call. CDR3 DNA: TGTGCCAGCACTCCAGAGGGCACCTACTATGGCTACACCTTC. It yields the protein CASTPEGTYYGYTF.